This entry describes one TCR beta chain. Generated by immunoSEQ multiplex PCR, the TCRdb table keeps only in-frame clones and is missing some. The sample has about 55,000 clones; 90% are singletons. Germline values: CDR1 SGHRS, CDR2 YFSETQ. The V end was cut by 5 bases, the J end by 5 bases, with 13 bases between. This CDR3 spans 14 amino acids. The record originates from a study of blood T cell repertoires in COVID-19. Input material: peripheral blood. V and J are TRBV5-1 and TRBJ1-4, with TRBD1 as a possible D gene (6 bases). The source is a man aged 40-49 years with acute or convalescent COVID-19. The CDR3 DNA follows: TGCGCCAGCAGTCGGGACATCGGAAATGAAAAACTGTTTTTT. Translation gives CASSRDIGNEKLFF.